This entry lists 27 T cell receptor beta chains sequenced from one sample in a study of shared clonotypes between healthy human individuals. Data came from immunoSEQ multiplex PCR; TCRdb stores just in-frame clones and leaves some out. The repertoire holds around 2.1 million clones, with just over 90% as singletons. Cells designated naive CD8 were CD45RO-negative and were positively selected for CCR7, with terminally differentiated effector memory CD45RA+ cells excluded. Sequencing was carried out using naive CD8+ T cells from PBMCs. The receptors come from a man between 18 and 35 years old in good health. Some clones in this sample may be carry-over from other donors' samples.

This sequence joins TRBV27 and TRBJ2-7, with 7 bases lining up with TRBD2. V trimming: 5 bases; J trimming: 2 bases; junction bases outside the gene matches: 9. The CDR3 spans 15 residues. Germline loops: CDR1 MNHEY, CDR2 SMNVEV (reference sequence). CDR3 sequence: CASSGSAGDPYEQYF. CDR3 nucleotide sequence: TGTGCCAGCAGTGGCAGCGCGGGAGACCCCTACGAGCAGTACTTC.

This clone came up once. The chain is built from TRBV28 and TRBJ1-1; D is unclear. The CDR3 runs 17 residues. V lost 6 bases and J 0 bases, leaving 20 bases between the germline ends. Germline values: CDR1 MDHEN, CDR2 SYDVKM. CDR3 nucleotide sequence: TGTGCCAGCAGGCCAGCCCTTTATGGCGGATTGAACACTGAAGCTTTCTTT. This sequence encodes CASRPALYGGLNTEAFF.

The V gene is TRBV7-9, the J gene TRBJ2-7; no clear D. The length of the CDR3 is 12 residues. V lost 1 base to trimming and J lost 6 bases, with 7 bases between them. CDR1 SEHNR and CDR2 FQNEAQ come from the germline V gene (reference sequence). CDR3 loop: CASSLDALEQYF. The CDR3 DNA follows: TGTGCCAGCAGCTTAGACGCCCTCGAGCAGTACTTC. The variable domain in full, completed from reference TRBV7-9 and TRBJ2-7, reads DTGVSQNPRHKITKRGQNVTFRCDPISEHNRLYWYRQTLGQGPEFLTYFQNEAQLEKSRLLSDRFSAERPKGSFSTLEIQRTEQGDSAMYLCASSLDALEQYFGPGTRLTVT.

The chain combines TRBV2 with TRBJ1-5, with D maybe TRBD1 (6 bases). The CDR3 totals 15 residues. The V end lost 5 bases, the J end lost 0 bases, and 11 bases lay between the germline ends. The germline gives CDR1 SNHLY, CDR2 FYNNEI. CDR3 in amino acids: CASSNRVNSNQPQHF. The DNA for the CDR3 is TGTGCCAGCAGTAACAGGGTAAATAGCAATCAGCCCCAGCATTTT.

The chain combines TRBV19 with TRBJ2-2; D is perhaps TRBD1 (5 bases). CDR1 LNHDA and CDR2 SQIVND come from the germline V gene (reference sequence). This CDR3 has 17 amino acids. V lost 3 bases, J lost 2 bases, and 16 bases lay in between. The CDR3 loop is CASSITVGRINTGELFF. The CDR3 region has the DNA TGTGCCAGTAGTATTACGGTGGGGCGGATCAACACCGGGGAGCTGTTTTTT.

V gene TRBV5-5 combines with J gene TRBJ2-7; 10 positions agree with TRBD1. Germline V lookup: CDR1 SGHKS, CDR2 YYEKEE (reference sequence). J gave up 0 bases and V 2 bases, and 8 bases lay outside the gene matches. This CDR3 is 17 amino acids long. CDR3 amino acids: CASSLPGQGSSSYEQYF. For the CDR3, the DNA is TGTGCCAGCAGCTTACCGGGACAGGGGTCCTCCTCCTACGAGCAGTACTTC.

The chain employs TRBV6-6 and TRBJ2-5; no clear D. Germline V CDR1 and CDR2: MNHNY, SVGAGI (reference sequence). Trimming removed 0 bases from V and 4 bases from J, with 12 bases in between. The CDR3 length is 15 residues. The CDR3 reads CASSYSAVTGETQYF. In nucleotides, the CDR3 is TGTGCCAGCAGTTACTCCGCGGTAACTGGAGAGACCCAGTACTTC.

The rearrangement joins TRBV4-3 to TRBJ2-7, with a weak D call TRBD2 (5 bases). Germline loops: CDR1 LGHNA, CDR2 YSLEER. There are 15 residues in the CDR3. V lost 0 bases and J lost 0, with 9 bases in between. The DNA of the CDR3 is TGCGCCAGCAGCCAAGATCGGGGTAACTCCTACGAGCAGTACTTC. Its protein product is CASSQDRGNSYEQYF.

The count of this clone is one. This chain connects TRBV16 to TRBJ2-2, with 7 bases aligning to TRBD1. V lost 5 bases, J lost 6 bases, and 6 bases stayed unmatched. CDR3 length: 14 residues. Germline lookup yields CDR1 KGHSY and CDR2 FQNENV. The DNA for the CDR3 is TGTGCCAGCAGCGACAGGGAAGGGGCCGGGGAGCTGTTTTTT. It specifies CASSDREGAGELFF.

The genes are TRBV30 and TRBJ1-2; D is unresolved. Germline-derived CDR1 and CDR2 are GTSNPN and SVGIG (reference sequence). Deletions cut 1 base from V and 2 bases from J, with 8 bases between. This CDR3 has 13 amino acids. The CDR3 loop reads CAWSGPENYGYTF. In DNA, the CDR3 is TGTGCCTGGAGTGGGCCGGAAAACTATGGCTACACCTTC.

The gene calls are TRBV11-2 and TRBJ2-3; TRBD2 is a possible D gene (6 bases). V was clipped by 5 bases and J by 0 bases, with 15 bases between them. Germline CDR1 is SGHAT and CDR2 is FQNNGV. CDR3 length equals 16 residues. In DNA form, the CDR3 reads TGTGCCAGCAGCCCGGGACTGCGGACTAGCACAGATACGCAGTATTTT. It specifies CASSPGLRTSTDTQYF. Based on the CDR3 plus reference TRBV11-2 and TRBJ2-3, the full variable domain is EAGVAQSPRYKIIEKRQSVAFWCNPISGHATLYWYQQILGQGPKLLIQFQNNGVVDDSQLPKDRFSAERLKGVDSTLKIQPAKLEDSAVYLCASSPGLRTSTDTQYFGPGTRLTVL.

The chain carries TRBV21-1 and TRBJ2-2; the table's TRBD2 call for D was not verified on the DNA. TRBV21-1 constitutes a pseudogene. CDR3 length: 17 residues. The CDR3 sequence: CASSKDGGTSLTGELFF. The CDR3 DNA reads as TGTGCCAGCAGCAAAGACGGCGGGACTAGTCTCACCGGGGAGCTGTTTTTT.

The genes are TRBV10-1 and TRBJ1-1; tentatively, D is TRBD1 (6 bases). The length of the CDR3 is 13 residues. V shed 2 bases and J shed 5 bases, with 9 bases lying between them. Germline V gene sequence: CDR1 WNHNN, CDR2 SYGVQD (reference sequence). CDR3 sequence reads: CASSEVQGTEAFF. The CDR3, as DNA: TGCGCCAGCAGTGAGGTTCAGGGGACTGAAGCTTTCTTT.

The sample holds one count of this clone. This chain uses TRBV18 with TRBJ2-7; possibly TRBD1 or TRBD2 for D (5 bases each). The CDR3 extends over 16 amino acids. The germline CDR1 and CDR2 sequences are KGHSH and LQKENI. The V end was cut by 3 bases, the J end by 2 bases, with 17 bases between. The CDR3, as DNA: TGTGCCAGCTCACCGGGTGGGGGTCCAACCCCCTACGAGCAGTACTTC. This translates into CASSPGGGPTPYEQYF.

The table lists this clone with a few counts. The chain uses TRBV27 and TRBJ1-2; possibly TRBD1 for D (6 bases). This CDR3 has 13 residues. Germline CDR1 and CDR2: MNHEY and SMNVEV (reference sequence). V lost 6 bases to trimming and J lost 4 bases, with 12 bases between them. In DNA form, the CDR3 reads TGTGCCAGCAGGGTCGGCAGGGGCTATGGCTACACCTTC. It encodes CASRVGRGYGYTF.

The chain is built from TRBV28 and TRBJ2-1; 12 bases map to TRBD2. Germline-derived CDR1 and CDR2 are MDHEN and SYDVKM. CDR3 length: 17 residues. Trimming removed 3 bases from V and 3 bases from J; junction bases left unmatched: 6. CDR3 sequence: CASSFVGLAGIYNEQFF. CDR3 bases: TGTGCCAGCAGTTTTGTCGGACTAGCGGGGATCTACAATGAGCAGTTCTTC.

V and J are TRBV10-1 and TRBJ2-7; TRBD2 is a possible D gene (5 bases). Trimming took off 0 bases at V and 0 bases at J, with 18 bases between the two ends. The germline gives CDR1 WNHNN, CDR2 SYGVQD (reference sequence). This CDR3 has 18 residues. The CDR3 sequence: CASSESRASTLSSYEQYF. CDR3 coding DNA: TGCGCCAGCAGTGAGTCGAGGGCTAGCACCTTAAGCTCCTACGAGCAGTACTTC.

In regard to this clone: Other DNA sequences in the same sample also yield this CDR3. V is TRBV11-2 and J is TRBJ2-1; 14 bases agree with TRBD2. This CDR3 has 19 amino acids. The germline V gene encodes CDR1 SGHAT and CDR2 FQNNGV. V lost 5 bases to trimming and J lost 0 bases; unmatched junction nucleotides: 9. CDR3 DNA sequence: TGTGCCAGCAGCCCCAGACTAGCGGGAGGGCCCAGCTCCTACAATGAGCAGTTCTTC. Translated: CASSPRLAGGPSSYNEQFF.

In regard to this clone: Different DNA sequences within this sample yield the same CDR3. V usage is TRBV19 and J usage is TRBJ2-7; no firm D call. There are 13 residues in the CDR3. The germline V gene has CDR1 LNHDA and CDR2 SQIVND (reference sequence). The V end lost 1 base, the J end lost 0 bases, and 4 bases lay between the germline ends. In DNA form, the CDR3 reads TGTGCCAGTAGTATAGGACGCTCCTACGAGCAGTACTTC. Translated: CASSIGRSYEQYF.

This chain joins TRBV28 and TRBJ1-4; D might be TRBD1 (5 bases). This CDR3 has 14 residues. The ends were cut back, 5 bases at V and 7 bases at J, with 14 bases in the middle. Germline lookup yields CDR1 MDHEN and CDR2 SYDVKM. The CDR3, as DNA: TGTGCCAGCAGTCCGGGACTTCAGGGTGAAAAACTGTTTTTT. Its protein is CASSPGLQGEKLFF.

This chain links TRBV30 with TRBJ1-2; no reliable D call. Trimming shortened V by 0 bases and J by 2 bases, and 7 bases separated the two germline ends. The germline V gene encodes CDR1 GTSNPN and CDR2 SVGIG (reference sequence). The CDR3 is 13 amino acids. CDR3 loop: CAWSVMGNYGYTF. Here the CDR3 DNA reads TGTGCCTGGAGTGTAATGGGGAACTATGGCTACACCTTC. Looking up the rest from reference TRBV30 and TRBJ1-2 gives the full variable domain: SQTIHQWPATLVQPVGSPLSLECTVEGTSNPNLYWYRQAAGRGLQLLFYSVGIGQISSEVPQNLSASRPQDRQFILSSKKLLLSDSGFYLCAWSVMGNYGYTFGSGTRLTVV.

This clone was found once. This chain uses TRBV27 with TRBJ2-1; tentative D call: TRBD2 (5 bases). This CDR3 spans 15 amino acids. Germline lookup yields CDR1 MNHEY and CDR2 SMNVEV (reference sequence). Trimming shortened V by 3 bases and J by 9 bases, and 18 bases separated the two germline ends. CDR3 in amino acids: CASSLIAGREGEQFF. The CDR3 DNA is TGTGCCAGCAGTTTGATTGCTGGTCGGGAAGGTGAGCAGTTCTTC.

The chain joins TRBV13 to TRBJ1-1, with D perhaps TRBD1 (5 bases). The V and J ends lost 0 bases and 0 bases respectively, with 8 bases between them. The CDR3 length is 15 residues. The germline V gene has CDR1 PRHDT and CDR2 FYEKMQ (reference sequence). For the CDR3, the DNA is TGTGCCAGCAGCTTAGGCCGACAGATGAACACTGAAGCTTTCTTT. It is translated as CASSLGRQMNTEAFF. The whole variable domain, filled in from reference TRBV13 and TRBJ1-1, reads AAGVIQSPRHLIKEKRETATLKCYPIPRHDTVYWYQQGPGQDPQFLISFYEKMQSDKGSIPDRFSAQQFSDYHSELNMSSLELGDSALYFCASSLGRQMNTEAFFGQGTRLTVV.

This clone was seen a handful of times. The chain uses TRBV27 and TRBJ1-5, with D hard to call. This CDR3 contains 14 residues. The V gene lost 5 bases and the J gene lost 3 bases, with 11 bases spanning the gap. The germline V gene encodes CDR1 MNHEY and CDR2 SMNVEV (reference sequence). In DNA form, the CDR3 reads TGTGCCAGCAGTAAGGACGGAAACAATCAGCCCCAGCATTTT. Translated, it gives CASSKDGNNQPQHF.

V gene TRBV9 combines with J gene TRBJ2-5; a weak D match, TRBD1 (6 bases). Germline V gene lookup returns CDR1 SGDLS and CDR2 YYNGEE. The CDR3 length is 13 residues. With 3 bases removed from V and 6 bases from J, the gap between germline ends came to 12 bases. The CDR3 loop is CASSGTQGQTQYF. DNA for the CDR3: TGTGCCAGCAGCGGGACACAGGGCCAGACCCAGTACTTC. Together with reference TRBV9 and TRBJ2-5, the CDR3 gives the full variable domain: DSGVTQTPKHLITATGQRVTLRCSPRSGDLSVYWYQQSLDQGLQFLIQYYNGEERAKGNILERFSAQQFPDLHSELNLSSLELGDSALYFCASSGTQGQTQYFGPGTRLLVL.

The chain uses TRBV19 and TRBJ2-7; D may match TRBD1 or TRBD2 (5 bases each). This CDR3 spans 14 amino acids. V gave up 5 bases and J gave up 4 bases, with 15 bases separating them. Germline V gene lookup returns CDR1 LNHDA and CDR2 SQIVND (reference sequence). The CDR3 sequence: CASSLAGTGYEQYF. The CDR3 DNA is TGTGCCAGTAGTTTGGCAGGGACGGGGTACGAGCAGTACTTC.

This clone showed up just a few times. Here the CDR3 reads CASSVGADSFYGYTF. The CDR3 nucleotides are TGTGCCAGCAGCGTAGGGGCGGACTCCTTCTATGGCTACACCTTC. V and J are TRBV9 and TRBJ1-2; no clear D gene. The length of the CDR3 is 15 residues. Germline lookup yields CDR1 SGDLS and CDR2 YYNGEE. Deletions cut 0 bases from V and 4 bases from J, with 13 bases between.